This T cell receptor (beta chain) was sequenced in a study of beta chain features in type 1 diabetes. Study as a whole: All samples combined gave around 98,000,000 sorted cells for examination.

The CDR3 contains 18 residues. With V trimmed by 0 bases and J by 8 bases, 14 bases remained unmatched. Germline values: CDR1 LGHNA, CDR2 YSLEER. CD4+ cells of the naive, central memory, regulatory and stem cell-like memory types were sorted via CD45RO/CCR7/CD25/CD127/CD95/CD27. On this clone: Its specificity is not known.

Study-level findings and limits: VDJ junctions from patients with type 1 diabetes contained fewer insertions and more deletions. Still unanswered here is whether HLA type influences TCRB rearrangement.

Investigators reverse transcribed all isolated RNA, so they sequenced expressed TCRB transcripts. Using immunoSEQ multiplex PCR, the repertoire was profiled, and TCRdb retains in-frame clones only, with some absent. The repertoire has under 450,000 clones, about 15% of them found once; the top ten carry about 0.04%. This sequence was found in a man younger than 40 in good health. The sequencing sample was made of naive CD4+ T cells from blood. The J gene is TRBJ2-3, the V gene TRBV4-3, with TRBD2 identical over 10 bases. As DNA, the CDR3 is TGCGCCAGCAGCCAAGATTCGTGGACTAGCGGTTCCGCCGGTACGCAGTATTTT. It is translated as CASSQDSWTSGSAGTQYF.